This entry concerns a single T cell receptor (beta chain). As yet, its antigen is unknown. Profiling relied on immunoSEQ multiplex PCR, and the TCRdb table lists in-frame clones only, not all of them. The sample consists of under 15,000 clones, more than 70% of them appearing once. These data originate in a study of blood T cell dynamics during melanoma immunotherapy. As for the study in general: Standard first-line treatment here was pembrolizumab or nivolumab plus ipilimumab in metastatic melanoma. Regarding the study as a whole: Clones driving repertoire changes may be melanoma-specific or general immune activation.

Regarding time point: pre-treatment baseline. Response was assessed by RECIST 1.1 at 12 weeks, except a couple of rapid progressors. No patient had earlier systemic cancer treatment, concurrent immunosuppressants, or another active cancer. The germline V gene has CDR1 SSHAT and CDR2 FNYEAQ (reference sequence). Trimming took 4 bases from V and 4 from J; bases not matched to a gene: 5. CDR3 length: 14 residues. The TCR was taken from a human donor with melanoma. The chain uses TRBV7-7 and TRBJ2-5; 8 bases are a match to TRBD1. The material was blood, obtained from a patient treated with checkpoint blockade. CDR3 coding DNA: TGTGCCAGCAGCTCCTCCGGGACAGGAGAGACCCAGTACTTC. As protein: CASSSSGTGETQYF.